The clone carrying this T cell receptor beta chain is labeled as medium-sized (0.01 to 0.1%). This record belongs to a study of spatial heterogeneity in lung cancer. Time point denoted: sample taken at primary tumor resection. Unsorted whole RNA from tumor, nontumor lung or frozen PBMC underwent sequencing. V lost 2 bases to trimming and J lost 6 bases, with 15 bases between them. Germline CDR1 GTSNPN, CDR2 SVGIG (reference sequence). This CDR3 region has 14 residues. Via MiXCR, TCRdb re-called the 5' RACE reads, giving one row per CDR3 protein. The repertoire holds approximately 11,000 distinct CDR3 sequences, with roughly 6.2% as singletons.

The TCR sequence derives from a male donor with early-stage non-small cell lung cancer. This chain connects TRBV30 to TRBJ2-3, with D uncertain. Sequenced here: normal lung tissue next to the tumor, sampled at surgery. Here the CDR3 DNA reads TGTGCCTGGAGTTCTGGTGGGCCCTCGGATACGCAGTATTTT. The encoded protein is CAWSSGGPSDTQYF.